The 30 T cell receptor beta chains given below trace back to one sample, sequenced in a study of shared clonotypes between healthy human individuals. This table comes from immunoSEQ multiplex PCR, and its TCRdb copy is limited to in-frame clones, with some not included. The table lists over a million clones, roughly 80% of them singletons. The sequenced sample was memory CD4+ T cells sorted from blood. Regarding subset: CD45RA-negative fraction. Source of these receptors: a man aged 18 to 30 in good health.

On this clone itself: Relative to the germline gene, one junction end is altered; a read error may explain this. The chain carries TRBV10-3 and TRBJ1-1; D remains ambiguous. Germline CDR1 is ENHRY and CDR2 is SYGVKD. The CDR3 contains 14 residues. This chain's CDR3 is CASRGLALNAEAFF. The CDR3 DNA follows: TGTGCCTCCAGAGGGTTGGCTTTGAACGCTGAAGCTTTCTTT.

This clone has a single count. The chain carries TRBV29-1 and TRBJ2-7; D may be TRBD1 or TRBD2 (5 bases each). Per germline, CDR1 SQVTM and CDR2 ANQGSEA. Deletions cut 1 base from V and 1 base from J, with 8 bases between. The CDR3 has 13 amino acids. Here the CDR3 reads CSVEGDESYEQYF. For the CDR3, the DNA is TGCAGCGTTGAAGGGGACGAGTCCTACGAGCAGTACTTC.

The J gene is TRBJ2-7, the V gene TRBV11-2, with D tentatively TRBD2 (6 bases). Germline values: CDR1 SGHAT, CDR2 FQNNGV. This CDR3 spans 15 amino acids. V dropped 4 bases and J dropped 6 bases, with 19 bases sitting between them. The CDR3 reads CASSWNRDLLFEQYF. The CDR3 DNA reads TGTGCCAGCAGCTGGAACCGGGACTTGTTATTCGAGCAGTACTTC.

This chain connects TRBV10-3 to TRBJ2-7; 13 nucleotides align to TRBD2. V gave up 10 bases and J gave up 2 bases; unmatched junction bases: 8. The CDR3 runs to 15 residues. CDR1 ENHRY and CDR2 SYGVKD come from the germline V gene. CDR3 sequence: CATGGLAGSPYEQYF. The CDR3 nucleotides read TGTGCCACCGGGGGACTAGCGGGATCTCCCTACGAGCAGTACTTC.

This chain joins TRBV30 and TRBJ1-4; 8 nucleotides line up with TRBD1. The CDR3 has 15 residues. V shed 2 bases and J 0 bases; nucleotides not matched to a gene: 2. CDR1 and CDR2 from the germline V gene are GTSNPN and SVGIG (reference sequence). The CDR3 DNA is TGTGCCTGGAGTAAGGGACAGGCAACTAATGAAAAACTGTTTTTT. It codes for CAWSKGQATNEKLFF.

The CDR3 DNA follows: TGTGCCAGCAGCTTCTCCGGTCGGGGGGGTGACTATGGCTACACCTTC. This encodes CASSFSGRGGDYGYTF. V gene TRBV7-2 combines with J gene TRBJ1-2; D perhaps matches TRBD1 (5 bases). CDR3 length equals 16 residues. Deletions cut 3 bases from V and 3 bases from J, with 17 bases between. Germline-derived CDR1 and CDR2 are SGHTA and FQGNSA.

The chain has TRBV15 and TRBJ2-2; perhaps TRBD2 as D (6 bases). Trimming shortened V by 3 bases and J by 6 bases, and 8 bases separated the two germline ends. Germline V CDR1 and CDR2: LNHNV, YYDKDF (reference sequence). The CDR3 is made up of 13 amino acids. The CDR3 protein is CATSSGGAGELFF. Written as DNA, the CDR3 is TGTGCCACCAGCAGTGGAGGGGCCGGGGAGCTGTTTTTT.

The rearrangement joins TRBV7-6 to TRBJ2-5, with D uncertain. This CDR3 is built from 14 residues. Germline V gene lookup returns CDR1 SGHVS and CDR2 FNYEAQ. V gave up 0 bases and J gave up 5 bases, with 10 bases separating them. This CDR3 is CASSLAGSPETQYF. The CDR3 nucleotides are TGTGCCAGCAGCTTAGCGGGCAGTCCGGAGACCCAGTACTTC.

A few counts support this clone. This rearrangement joins TRBV11-2 to TRBJ1-1; D is ambiguous. With 5 bases removed from V and 2 bases from J, the gap between germline ends came to 15 bases. Germline CDR1 is SGHAT and CDR2 is FQNNGV. This CDR3 is 15 amino acids long. CDR3 DNA sequence: TGTGCCAGCAGCCCGCCCTCCGTAAAAAACACTGAAGCTTTCTTT. Translation: CASSPPSVKNTEAFF.

In its sample, this clone was seen once. The chain joins TRBV30 to TRBJ1-1, with D possibly being TRBD1 (6 bases). Trimming shortened V by 3 bases and J by 0 bases, and 14 bases separated the two germline ends. Germline CDR1 reads GTSNPN; CDR2 reads SVGIG (reference sequence). This CDR3 has 15 residues. DNA of the CDR3: TGTGCCTGGAGAGCCCGGGACAACCTGAACACTGAAGCTTTCTTT. Protein sequence: CAWRARDNLNTEAFF.

As for this clone: The same CDR3 can be traced to other DNA sequences in this sample. The V and J genes are TRBV9 and TRBJ2-5; 8 bases fit TRBD2. The CDR3 spans 14 residues. Germline CDR1 and CDR2: SGDLS and YYNGEE. V was clipped by 0 bases and J by 4 bases; unmatched bases: 2. For the CDR3, the DNA is TGTGCCAGCAGCGTAGGCGGGGGGCGAGAGACCCAGTACTTC. It codes for CASSVGGGRETQYF.

This clone was recorded once. V gene TRBV19 combines with J gene TRBJ1-2; unclear D gene. Germline V gives CDR1 LNHDA, CDR2 SQIVND (reference sequence). This CDR3 comprises 14 residues. With 7 bases removed from V and 1 base from J, the gap between germline ends came to 13 bases. The CDR3 region is CASIPGGLNYGYTF. CDR3 DNA sequence: TGTGCCAGTATCCCGGGAGGACTTAACTATGGCTACACCTTC.

The gene calls are TRBV19 and TRBJ2-7; D call uncertain. The CDR3 has 14 amino acids. Germline loops: CDR1 LNHDA, CDR2 SQIVND (reference sequence). V was cut by 5 bases and J by 0 bases, with 11 bases left in between. The CDR3 is CASSGGSGSYEQYF. In DNA, the CDR3 is TGTGCCAGTAGTGGTGGATCGGGCTCCTACGAGCAGTACTTC.

The chain uses TRBV5-1 and TRBJ2-7; D unclear. This CDR3 comprises 13 residues. Trimming removed 4 bases from V and 2 bases from J, with 10 bases in between. CDR1 SGHRS and CDR2 YFSETQ come from the germline V gene. The CDR3 is CASSPSSAYEQYF. The CDR3 DNA reads TGCGCCAGCAGCCCCTCCTCTGCCTACGAGCAGTACTTC. The full variable domain, in which reference TRBV5-1 and TRBJ2-7 provide the parts outside the CDR3, is KAGVTQTPRYLIKTRGQQVTLSCSPISGHRSVSWYQQTPGQGLQFLFEYFSETQRNKGNFPGRFSGRQFSNSRSEMNVSTLELGDSALYLCASSPSSAYEQYFGPGTRLTVT.

The rearrangement uses TRBV11-2 and TRBJ1-3; D unclear. Germline assignment: CDR1 SGHAT and CDR2 FQNNGV. Trimming took 4 bases from V and 2 from J, leaving 15 bases between them. This CDR3 comprises 16 residues. CDR3 DNA: TGTGCCAGCAGCTCCTCGTTCGGGAGTCCTGGAAACACCATATATTTT. It specifies CASSSSFGSPGNTIYF.

The J gene is TRBJ1-1, the V gene TRBV5-1; TRBD1 might be the D (5 bases). From germline, CDR1 is SGHRS and CDR2 YFSETQ. Trimming pared 4 bases from V and 0 bases from J, leaving 19 bases between. This CDR3 has 17 amino acids. The CDR3 region has the DNA TGCGCCAGCAGCCCCGAAGCAGGGTTTGACCTGAACACTGAAGCTTTCTTT. Translation: CASSPEAGFDLNTEAFF. The complete variable domain, with remaining parts taken from reference TRBV5-1 and TRBJ1-1, reads KAGVTQTPRYLIKTRGQQVTLSCSPISGHRSVSWYQQTPGQGLQFLFEYFSETQRNKGNFPGRFSGRQFSNSRSEMNVSTLELGDSALYLCASSPEAGFDLNTEAFFGQGTRLTVV.

The V call is TRBV4-3, the J call TRBJ1-6; no clear D. Trimming left V 0 bases short and J 11 bases short, with 8 bases between. The CDR3 is 13 residues long. The germline V gene has CDR1 LGHNA and CDR2 YSLEER. The CDR3 DNA reads as TGCGCCAGCAGCCAAGAAAGAGGAACACCCCTCCACTTT. Residues: CASSQERGTPLHF.

This chain uses TRBV7-9 with TRBJ1-2, with D perhaps TRBD1 (5 bases). V dropped 5 bases and J dropped 8 bases, with 21 bases sitting between them. The CDR3 runs to 15 residues. Germline CDR1 is SEHNR and CDR2 is FQNEAQ (reference sequence). The CDR3 is CASSHRTSGGEGYTF. The DNA for the CDR3 is TGTGCCAGCAGCCACCGGACGAGTGGGGGAGAGGGCTACACCTTC.

CDR3 DNA sequence: TGTGCCAGCAGCCCGAAAGCGGGAGGAGGAGATACGCAGTATTTT. Translating gives CASSPKAGGGDTQYF. The chain links TRBV4-2 to TRBJ2-3, with TRBD2 matching over 9 bases. Trimming took 4 bases from V and 5 from J; bases not matched to a gene: 7. This CDR3 has 15 residues. Per the germline V gene, CDR1 is LGHNA and CDR2 is YNFKEQ.

The chain recombines TRBV7-9 with TRBJ1-4; 8 bases line up with TRBD1. The germline gives CDR1 SEHNR, CDR2 FQNEAQ (reference sequence). The length of the CDR3 is 14 residues. V shed 5 bases, J shed 7 bases, and the junction held 6 bases outside the gene matches. The CDR3, as DNA: TGTGCCAGCAGCCAGACAGGGGTGGTTGAAAAACTGTTTTTT. It is translated as CASSQTGVVEKLFF.

V and J are TRBV18 and TRBJ2-1; D call uncertain. Looked up from germline, CDR1 is KGHSH and CDR2 is LQKENI. Trimming removed 4 bases at V and 4 bases at J, with 8 bases between. The CDR3 spans 13 residues. CDR3 loop: CASSRSLYNEQFF. The CDR3 DNA is TGTGCCAGCTCACGATCCCTGTACAATGAGCAGTTCTTC.

This clone turned up a few times. The chain has TRBV27 and TRBJ1-1; 8 nucleotides agree with TRBD1. V lost 6 bases to trimming and J lost 5 bases; unmatched junction nucleotides: 8. The CDR3 is 14 amino acids. Germline values: CDR1 MNHEY, CDR2 SMNVEV (reference sequence). The CDR3 DNA reads as TGTGCCAGCAGCCCAGGACAGGGAAGGACTGAAGCTTTCTTT. Translating gives CASSPGQGRTEAFF.

The chain combines TRBV4-3 with TRBJ2-5, with D possibly being TRBD2 (6 bases). Trimming left V 4 bases short and J 3 bases short, with 9 bases between. Germline CDR1 LGHNA, CDR2 YSLEER. CDR3 length: 13 amino acids. As DNA, the CDR3 is TGCGCCAGCAGCCTAGGACTAAAAGAGACCCAGTACTTC. This gives the protein CASSLGLKETQYF.

The chain joins TRBV5-1 to TRBJ2-1, with D unresolved. Trimming left V 1 base short and J 5 bases short, with 10 bases between. The CDR3 spans 14 residues. Looked up from germline, CDR1 is SGHRS and CDR2 is YFSETQ. For the CDR3, the DNA is TGCGCCAGCAGCTTGATCGGCGATAACAATGAGCAGTTCTTC. Its translation is CASSLIGDNNEQFF.

The chain is built from TRBV19 and TRBJ2-5; the match to TRBD1 covers 7 bases. V shed 10 bases, J shed 1 base, and the junction held 12 bases outside the gene matches. Germline loops: CDR1 LNHDA, CDR2 SQIVND (reference sequence). This CDR3 is 15 amino acids long. Here the CDR3 reads CATTTGSNFQETQYF. The CDR3 DNA is TGTGCCACAACGACAGGGTCAAACTTCCAAGAGACCCAGTACTTC.

This clone was recorded at least ten times. The J gene is TRBJ1-6, the V gene TRBV6-1, with 9 bases fitting TRBD1. Germline V gives CDR1 MNHNS, CDR2 SASEGT. This CDR3 is built from 16 residues. The ends lost 0 bases at V and 9 bases at J; junction bases unmatched: 6. The CDR3 DNA sequence: TGTGCCAGCAGTGAAGCCAGTACAGGGGGCATTTCACCCCTCCACTTT. Encoded protein: CASSEASTGGISPLHF.

This clone was seen more than once but under ten times. The rearrangement uses TRBV4-1 and TRBJ2-1; 9 nucleotides line up with TRBD2. In germline, CDR1 is MGHRA, CDR2 YSYEKL. V was pared by 4 bases and J by 0 bases, with 13 bases of the junction left unmatched. The CDR3 has 19 residues. CDR3 DNA sequence: TGCGCCAGCAGCCCCGGAGCCTCTAGCGGGGCGAGCTCCTACAATGAGCAGTTCTTC. Its protein product is CASSPGASSGASSYNEQFF.

J is TRBJ2-7 and V is TRBV4-1, with 10 positions matching TRBD2. After removal of 4 bases from V and 4 bases from J, the junction contained 7 bases not matched to a gene. The CDR3 has 15 amino acids. The germline gives CDR1 MGHRA, CDR2 YSYEKL. CDR3 nucleotides: TGCGCCAGCAGCCGGACAACTAGCGGGGTTTACGAGCAGTACTTC. This codes for CASSRTTSGVYEQYF.

The gene calls are TRBV19 and TRBJ2-5; perhaps TRBD2 as D (5 bases). Germline CDR1 reads LNHDA; CDR2 reads SQIVND (reference sequence). This CDR3 is 16 amino acids long. V was cut by 0 bases and J by 5 bases, with 16 bases left in between. The CDR3 DNA is TGTGCCAGTAGTATAGATCGAACGGTCGCGGGCGAGACCCAGTACTTC. Its translation is CASSIDRTVAGETQYF.

This clone came up once. V usage is TRBV2 and J usage is TRBJ2-3; 10 positions match TRBD2. The ends lost 9 bases at V and 2 bases at J; junction bases unmatched: 5. The CDR3 is made up of 14 amino acids. Looked up from germline, CDR1 is SNHLY and CDR2 is FYNNEI. The CDR3 region is CASRGTSDTDTQYF. CDR3 nucleotide sequence: TGTGCCAGTCGCGGGACTAGCGACACAGATACGCAGTATTTT.